Sequencing of this TCR beta chain was carried out in a study of PD-1 blockade in classical Hodgkin lymphoma. Study-wide points: Underlying causes for the observed repertoire differences were not defined, possibly disease activity or prior therapy.

Remarks on this clone: Its target is not known.

Method: immunoSEQ multiplex PCR; TCRdb's copy keeps in-frame clones and lacks some. This table has 6,000 to 6,500 clones, approximately 86% appearing once. V shed 1 base and J shed 7 bases, with 11 bases lying between them. The germline CDR1 and CDR2 sequences are SGHDT and YYEEEE. The CDR3 consists of 13 residues. The patients all showed relapse after autologous stem cell transplantation, while their brentuximab vedotin exposure varied. The rearrangement links TRBV5-6 to TRBJ1-1, with D possibly being TRBD1 (5 bases). Sample: peripheral blood mononuclear cells (PBMCs), taken before the second cycle of nivolumab. This TCR came from a human donor with classical Hodgkin lymphoma. The CDR3 region is CASSLTGTLEAFF. CDR3 nucleotides: TGTGCCAGCAGCTTGACAGGAACCCTTGAAGCTTTCTTT.